Following are 27 T cell receptor beta chains from one sample sequenced in a study of vaccination effects on CD4 cells after COVID-19 (dated by TCRdb to between 2021 and 2024). Which antigens these TCRs recognize remains unknown. The library was obtained by the immunoSEQ multiplex PCR assay. As stored in TCRdb, this immuneACCESS dataset retains in-frame rearrangements with V and J assigned. A fraction of the clones does not appear; measured against another copy, unresolved V genes explain less than half of the discrepancy, and the remainder lacks a known reason. Here the sample has 25,000 to 35,000 clones; roughly four fifths occur a single time. The ten most abundant clones make up roughly 15% of the sample. In the ViraFEST assay, PBMC were stimulated with viral peptide pools, and TCR sequencing was then used to find antigen-specific CD4+ T cell clonotypes based on their expansion. After 10 to 11 days of culture, CD4+ T cells were isolated with the EasySep CD4+ T cell isolation kit. Each participant received two doses of an mRNA SARS-CoV-2 vaccine, either BNT162b2 or mRNA-1273.

This sample comprised CD4+ T cells from PBMCs cultured with HCoV-OC43 spike peptides, obtained after COVID-19 vaccination. The intended sense of this specimen's cell subset or site label: HCoV-OC43 spike overlapping peptide pool stimulation. The receptors originated from a human donor who received a COVID-19 vaccine.

This clone showed up just once. The V and J genes are TRBV6-5 and TRBJ1-2, with TRBD1 identical over 8 bases. The CDR3 contains 16 residues. Germline lookup yields CDR1 MNHEY and CDR2 SVGAGI. Germline trimming cut 0 bases from V and 6 bases from J; bases unmatched to any gene: 9. The CDR3 region has the DNA TGTGCCAGCAGTTACTCTCGGAACAGGGGGAGAGATGGCTACACCTTC. Its protein product is CASSYSRNRGRDGYTF.

The V call is TRBV24-1, the J call TRBJ2-2; unclear D gene. Looked up from germline, CDR1 is KGHDR and CDR2 is SFDVKD. Trimming removed 0 bases at V and 8 bases at J, with 9 bases between. The CDR3 spans 14 residues. This CDR3 reads CATSDLGSQGELFF. The CDR3 DNA sequence: TGTGCCACCAGTGATTTGGGGTCCCAGGGGGAGCTGTTTTTT.

This sequence joins TRBV19 and TRBJ2-1; TRBD2 is a possible D gene (5 bases). V lost 3 bases, J lost 0 bases, and 9 bases lay in between. The CDR3 spans 15 residues. CDR1 is LNHDA, CDR2 SQIVND, per germline (reference sequence). CDR3 sequence reads: CASSISGDSYNEQFF. The CDR3 DNA reads TGTGCCAGTAGTATTTCCGGGGACTCCTACAATGAGCAGTTCTTC.

This chain links TRBV6-2 or TRBV6-3 with TRBJ2-3; maybe TRBD2 (5 bases). This CDR3 spans 18 amino acids. V dropped 3 bases and J dropped 8 bases, with 27 bases sitting between them. The germline gives CDR1 MNHEY, CDR2 SVGEGT. The CDR3 loop is CASSYFRRLTIGSGTQYF. CDR3 in DNA: TGTGCCAGCAGTTATTTTCGGCGGCTGACTATCGGATCCGGTACGCAGTATTTT.

The sample holds one count of this clone. The chain couples TRBV5-1 to TRBJ2-5, with TRBD1 matching 8 bases. V shed 4 bases, J shed 5 bases, and the junction held 10 bases outside the gene matches. In germline, CDR1 is SGHRS, CDR2 YFSETQ. This CDR3 is built from 15 residues. CDR3 bases: TGCGCCAGCAGCGACAGGACAGGGCCCCGTGAGACCCAGTACTTC. It is translated as CASSDRTGPRETQYF.

This sequence joins TRBV5-1 and TRBJ2-7; 7 bases line up with TRBD2. This CDR3 contains 15 residues. Germline CDR1 SGHRS, CDR2 YFSETQ. The junction had 6 bases not matched to a gene; V was cut back by 0 bases and J by 3 bases. This CDR3 is CASSLGRGSIYEQYF. The CDR3 nucleotides read TGCGCCAGCAGCTTGGGGCGGGGGTCAATCTACGAGCAGTACTTC.

The genes are TRBV27 and TRBJ2-1, with D perhaps TRBD1 (5 bases). Trimming pared 3 bases from V and 6 bases from J, leaving 9 bases between. Germline CDR1 and CDR2: MNHEY and SMNVEV (reference sequence). This CDR3 contains 13 residues. The CDR3 coding sequence is TGTGCCAGCAGTTTCCAGGGTAGCAATGAGCAGTTCTTC. Encoded protein: CASSFQGSNEQFF.

The chain joins TRBV9 to TRBJ2-1; 12 positions agree with TRBD2. The CDR3 extends over 20 amino acids. Germline CDR1 and CDR2: SGDLS and YYNGEE. Germline trimming cut 0 bases from V and 5 bases from J; bases unmatched to any gene: 15. CDR3 sequence reads: CASSVEAWGGTSGLDNEQFF. Written as DNA, the CDR3 is TGTGCCAGCAGCGTAGAGGCCTGGGGGGGGACTAGCGGGCTAGACAATGAGCAGTTCTTC.

Within the sample, this clone is medium-sized (0.01 to 0.1%). J is TRBJ2-4 and V is TRBV2; 7 bases match TRBD2. CDR3 length: 12 residues. CDR1 is SNHLY and CDR2 is FYNNEI in the germline V gene. Germline trimming cut 7 bases from V and 6 bases from J; bases unmatched to any gene: 3. The CDR3: CASTAGRNIQYF. The CDR3 DNA is TGTGCCAGCACAGCGGGACGAAACATTCAGTACTTC.

CDR3 DNA sequence: TGTGCCAGCCTAAGGAGGGATCTTAGAGTAGATACGCAGTATTTT. It specifies CASLRRDLRVDTQYF. J is TRBJ2-3 and V is TRBV27; tentative D call: TRBD2 (6 bases). Germline V CDR1 and CDR2: MNHEY, SMNVEV (reference sequence). Trimming pared 8 bases from V and 5 bases from J, leaving 20 bases between. The CDR3 has 15 amino acids.

This clone was observed a handful of times. The rearrangement links TRBV12-5 to TRBJ2-3, with 7 bases matching TRBD2. This CDR3 has 14 amino acids. The trim removed 8 bases at V and 2 bases at J, leaving 7 bases unmatched. CDR1 is LGHNT, CDR2 FRNRAP, per germline. The CDR3 DNA sequence: TGTGCTAGTAAGACTAGCTGGAACACAGATACGCAGTATTTT. This sequence encodes CASKTSWNTDTQYF.

The chain links TRBV10-2 to TRBJ2-3; 8 positions match TRBD1. The CDR3 consists of 13 residues. With V trimmed by 6 bases and J by 2 bases, 1 base remained unmatched. The germline V gene has CDR1 WSHSY and CDR2 SAAADI. The CDR3 bases are TGCGCCAGCAGGGACAGGGACACAGATACGCAGTATTTT. As protein: CASRDRDTDTQYF.

In its sample, this clone was seen a few times. This chain connects TRBV19 to TRBJ2-1; 9 bases are shared with TRBD2. The V gene's germline CDR1 is LNHDA and CDR2 SQIVND (reference sequence). The CDR3 runs 15 residues. V gave up 7 bases and J gave up 4 bases; unmatched junction bases: 8. The CDR3 nucleotides read TGTGCCAGTAAACGGCGGGAGGGCGGTTACAATGAGCAGTTCTTC. This encodes CASKRREGGYNEQFF.

The V gene is TRBV10-3, the J gene TRBJ1-1; no firm D call. The germline gives CDR1 ENHRY, CDR2 SYGVKD. The V and J ends lost 7 bases and 3 bases respectively, with 12 bases between them. This CDR3 is 13 amino acids long. The CDR3 DNA reads as TGTGCCATCACAAGGAGAAGGGACACTGAAGCTTTCTTT. Protein sequence: CAITRRRDTEAFF.

The V call is TRBV10-1, the J call TRBJ2-1, with no clear D. The CDR3 consists of 14 residues. V lost 4 bases, J lost 6 bases, and 13 bases lay in between. CDR1 is WNHNN and CDR2 is SYGVQD in the germline V gene (reference sequence). The CDR3, as DNA: TGCGCCAGCAGTGGGGGATTTAGTAGCAATGAGCAGTTCTTC. Encoded protein: CASSGGFSSNEQFF.

The J gene is TRBJ2-1, the V gene TRBV9, with 8 bases fitting TRBD2. The germline V gene encodes CDR1 SGDLS and CDR2 YYNGEE. Trimming took 0 bases from V and 9 from J; bases not matched to a gene: 11. The CDR3 is 16 amino acids. The CDR3 loop is CASSVAWAGGRGEQFF. The CDR3 DNA reads TGTGCCAGCAGCGTAGCTTGGGCGGGAGGACGTGGTGAGCAGTTCTTC.

The V and J genes are TRBV10-3 and TRBJ2-3; 10 bases agree with TRBD2. Looked up from germline, CDR1 is ENHRY and CDR2 is SYGVKD. Trimming removed 8 bases from V and 0 bases from J; junction bases left unmatched: 8. The CDR3 covers 16 residues. This CDR3 is CAIQRLAGSSTDTQYF. CDR3 sequence (DNA): TGTGCCATCCAAAGACTAGCGGGTAGCAGCACAGATACGCAGTATTTT.

The V and J genes are TRBV5-1 and TRBJ2-6; perhaps D is TRBD1 or TRBD2 (5 bases each). V shed 0 bases and J shed 1 base, with 11 bases lying between them. The CDR3 spans 17 residues. Germline CDR1 and CDR2: SGHRS and YFSETQ. The chain's CDR3 is CASSLGGTDSGANVLTF. The CDR3 nucleotides read TGCGCCAGCAGCTTGGGAGGGACGGATTCTGGGGCCAACGTCCTGACTTTC.

This clone was counted only a few times. The chain is built from TRBV27 and TRBJ2-7; TRBD1 is a possible D gene (6 bases). The V gene's germline CDR1 is MNHEY and CDR2 SMNVEV (reference sequence). Trimming removed 5 bases from V and 4 bases from J, with 15 bases in between. The CDR3 runs 14 residues. CDR3 in amino acids: CASSSRQVQYEQYF. Written as DNA, the CDR3 is TGTGCCAGCAGTAGTAGACAGGTCCAATACGAGCAGTACTTC.

The genes are TRBV27 and TRBJ2-7, with 7 bases fitting TRBD1. Germline CDR1 reads MNHEY; CDR2 reads SMNVEV (reference sequence). The V gene end was trimmed by 2 bases and the J gene end by 0 bases; junction bases not matched to a gene: 4. This CDR3 is built from 15 residues. CDR3 DNA sequence: TGTGCCAGCAGTTTAGAGGACAGGAACTCCTACGAGCAGTACTTC. Encoded protein: CASSLEDRNSYEQYF.

The V call is TRBV9, the J call TRBJ2-2, with TRBD1 matching over 7 bases. The CDR3 contains 15 residues. The V gene's germline CDR1 is SGDLS and CDR2 YYNGEE. J was trimmed by 2 bases and V by 3 bases; bases with no gene match: 4. CDR3 loop: CASSAGTVNTGELFF. The CDR3 bases are TGTGCCAGCAGCGCCGGGACAGTAAACACCGGGGAGCTGTTTTTT.

The chain is built from TRBV10-3 and TRBJ1-6; a possible D gene is TRBD1 (5 bases). This CDR3 has 15 residues. Germline V gene data show CDR1 as ENHRY and CDR2 as SYGVKD. With 8 bases removed from V and 0 bases from J, the gap between germline ends came to 11 bases. This chain's CDR3 is CAISKQGSYNSPLHF. In DNA, the CDR3 is TGTGCCATCTCCAAGCAGGGCTCCTATAATTCACCCCTCCACTTT.

This chain links TRBV7-8 with TRBJ1-2; D remains unclear. Per the germline V gene, CDR1 is SGHVS and CDR2 is FQNEAQ. Trimming removed 0 bases from V and 2 bases from J, with 7 bases in between. The CDR3 spans 14 residues. CDR3 DNA sequence: TGTGCCAGCAGCTTAGCGCTTGGAAACTATGGCTACACCTTC. Its protein product is CASSLALGNYGYTF.

This clone turned up a few times. CDR3 in DNA: TGTGCCTGGAGTGTAAGAGCCGTTAGCGCTGAAGCTTTCTTT. Translated: CAWSVRAVSAEAFF. The J gene is TRBJ1-1, the V gene TRBV30; D is undetermined. Trimming removed 0 bases from V and 6 bases from J, with 14 bases in between. The CDR3 contains 14 residues. Germline CDR1 GTSNPN, CDR2 SVGIG (reference sequence).

The genes are TRBV5-1 and TRBJ2-7; perhaps TRBD2 as D (5 bases). CDR3 size: 16 residues. Germline V lookup: CDR1 SGHRS, CDR2 YFSETQ. V gave up 2 bases and J gave up 5 bases, with 20 bases separating them. Here the CDR3 reads CASSLRLDSAQDEQYF. The CDR3 region has the DNA TGCGCCAGCAGCTTACGTTTGGACTCCGCTCAGGACGAGCAGTACTTC.

The chain links TRBV14 to TRBJ1-1; a possible D gene is TRBD1 (5 bases). The CDR3 extends over 16 amino acids. The V gene's germline CDR1 is SGHDN and CDR2 FVKESK. Trimming shortened V by 3 bases and J by 1 base, and 15 bases separated the two germline ends. CDR3 DNA sequence: TGTGCCAGCAGCCAGTCCCAAGGGGAGGGGAACACTGAAGCTTTCTTT. Protein product: CASSQSQGEGNTEAFF.

This clone was picked up a small number of times. The chain recombines TRBV11-2 with TRBJ1-1, with 7 bases fitting TRBD1. There are 17 residues in the CDR3. V shed 5 bases, J shed 5 bases, and the junction held 17 bases outside the gene matches. Germline-derived CDR1 and CDR2 are SGHAT and FQNNGV. CDR3 in amino acids: CASSDIITGAISTEAFF. CDR3 in DNA: TGTGCCAGCAGCGACATAATAACAGGGGCTATAAGTACTGAAGCTTTCTTT.